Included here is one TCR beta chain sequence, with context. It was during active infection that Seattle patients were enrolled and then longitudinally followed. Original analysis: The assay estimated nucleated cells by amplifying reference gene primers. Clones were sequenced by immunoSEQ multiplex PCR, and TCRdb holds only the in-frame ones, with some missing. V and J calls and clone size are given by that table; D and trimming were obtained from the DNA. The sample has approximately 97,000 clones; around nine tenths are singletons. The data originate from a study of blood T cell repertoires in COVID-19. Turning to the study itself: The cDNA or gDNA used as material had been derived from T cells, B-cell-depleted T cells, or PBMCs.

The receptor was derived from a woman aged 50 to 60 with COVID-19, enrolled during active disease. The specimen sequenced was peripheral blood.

CDR3 sequence reads: CASRTGISEAFF. CDR3 sequence (DNA): TGTGCCAGTCGAACCGGGATTTCCGAAGCTTTCTTT. The chain employs TRBV19 and TRBJ1-1; D unresolved. CDR1 and CDR2 (germline): LNHDA, SQIVND (reference sequence). V was clipped by 8 bases and J by 8 bases, with 15 bases between them. The length of the CDR3 is 12 residues.